This entry lists 14 T cell receptor beta chains sequenced from one sample in a study of blood T cell repertoires in COVID-19. Repertoires were generated with immunoSEQ multiplex PCR, while TCRdb's copy carries only in-frame clones and drops some. The sample lists about 190,000 clones, 82% occurring once. Sequencing used peripheral blood. These receptors all come from a woman in her sixties or seventies with COVID-19, enrolled during active disease.

On this clone: Other nucleotide sequences from this sample produce the same CDR3. The chain carries TRBV29-1 and TRBJ1-5; D gene ambiguous. The CDR3 runs to 12 residues. Germline V gives CDR1 SQVTM, CDR2 ANQGSEA. V lost 4 bases and J 2 bases, leaving 6 bases between the germline ends. DNA for the CDR3: TGCAGCGTTGTCGAGGGCAATCAGCCCCAGCATTTT. Protein: CSVVEGNQPQHF.

V is TRBV6-2 or TRBV6-3 and J is TRBJ2-4; 8 positions match TRBD1. The CDR3 spans 14 residues. The germline V gene encodes CDR1 MNHEY and CDR2 SVGEGT. Trimming cost V 4 bases and J 13 bases; bases outside gene matches: 12. Written as DNA, the CDR3 is TGTGCCAGCAGTTCACCAACAGGGGGGTCAGTCCAGTACTTC. It yields the protein CASSSPTGGSVQYF.

The chain recombines TRBV27 with TRBJ1-5, with D perhaps TRBD1 (6 bases). The germline V gene encodes CDR1 MNHEY and CDR2 SMNVEV (reference sequence). V lost 9 bases and J lost 3, with 18 bases in between. This CDR3 comprises 15 residues. The CDR3 here is CASSQHKGDNQPQHF. In nucleotides, the CDR3 is TGTGCCAGTTCGCAGCACAAGGGGGACAATCAGCCCCAGCATTTT.

V gene TRBV2 combines with J gene TRBJ1-6; no definite D call. The CDR3 is 14 amino acids. The germline V gene has CDR1 SNHLY and CDR2 FYNNEI. Trimming took 6 bases from V and 4 from J, leaving 10 bases between them. The CDR3 DNA reads as TGTGCCAGCAGGATAAACAGTTATAATTCACCCCTCCACTTT. The encoded protein is CASRINSYNSPLHF.

V gene TRBV6-6 combines with J gene TRBJ1-1; D not resolved. This CDR3 is built from 14 residues. V was clipped by 7 bases and J by 3 bases, with 15 bases between them. Looked up from germline, CDR1 is MNHNY and CDR2 is SVGAGI (reference sequence). In nucleotides, the CDR3 is TGTGCCAGCAAATACGGAGGGCTGGACACTGAAGCTTTCTTT. Its protein product is CASKYGGLDTEAFF.

The rearrangement uses TRBV4-3 and TRBJ2-3; TRBD2 matches 8 bases. The junction had 9 bases not matched to a gene; V was cut back by 0 bases and J by 7 bases. The CDR3 extends over 16 amino acids. Germline CDR1 and CDR2: LGHNA and YSLEER. The CDR3 sequence is CASSQDLGIAGHTQYF. The DNA for the CDR3 is TGCGCCAGCAGCCAAGATCTGGGAATAGCGGGGCATACGCAGTATTTT.

The chain links TRBV3-1 (or the pseudogene TRBV3-2) to TRBJ2-1; perhaps TRBD1 as D (6 bases). CDR3 length: 14 residues. V was pared by 4 bases and J by 7 bases, with 14 bases between. Germline-derived CDR1 and CDR2 are LGHDT and YNNKEL (reference sequence). Here the CDR3 reads CASSPPNRVNEQFF. In DNA form, the CDR3 reads TGTGCCAGCAGCCCTCCGAACAGGGTGAATGAGCAGTTCTTC.

This chain links TRBV9 with TRBJ1-2, with TRBD1 identical over 10 bases. Germline assignment: CDR1 SGDLS and CDR2 YYNGEE. The CDR3 sequence is 15 residues long. V trimming: 3 bases; J trimming: 6 bases; junction bases outside the gene matches: 8. CDR3 sequence: CASSEDRGYGNGYTF. CDR3 coding DNA: TGTGCCAGCAGCGAGGACAGGGGGTATGGGAATGGCTACACCTTC.

This clone was seen once. The chain recombines TRBV7-9 with TRBJ2-5; 12 bases are shared with TRBD2. V lost 3 bases, J lost 4 bases, and 0 bases stayed unmatched. Germline V gene lookup returns CDR1 SEHNR and CDR2 FQNEAQ (reference sequence). The CDR3 length is 14 residues. The CDR3 reads CASSLGLAGETQYF. DNA for the CDR3: TGTGCCAGCAGCTTGGGACTAGCGGGAGAGACCCAGTACTTC. Supplemented by reference TRBV7-9 and TRBJ2-5, the full variable domain reads DTGVSQNPRHKITKRGQNVTFRCDPISEHNRLYWYRQTLGQGPEFLTYFQNEAQLEKSRLLSDRFSAERPKGSFSTLEIQRTEQGDSAMYLCASSLGLAGETQYFGPGTRLLVL.

The CDR3 nucleotides read TGTGCCAGCAGCCCGCGGGGGCAGGTGAACACTGAAGCTTTCTTT. Protein: CASSPRGQVNTEAFF. This chain links TRBV3-1 (or the pseudogene TRBV3-2) with TRBJ1-1, with D perhaps matching TRBD1 (6 bases). Deletions cut 4 bases from V and 0 bases from J, with 12 bases between. CDR1 and CDR2 (germline): LGHDT, YNNKEL (reference sequence). This CDR3 spans 15 amino acids.

The chain links TRBV5-6 to TRBJ1-4; no clear D. Trimming shortened V by 4 bases and J by 2 bases, and 9 bases separated the two germline ends. The CDR3 runs 14 residues. Germline-derived CDR1 and CDR2 are SGHDT and YYEEEE. CDR3 sequence: CASSPRGTNEKLFF. The CDR3 region has the DNA TGTGCCAGCAGCCCTCGAGGCACTAATGAAAAACTGTTTTTT.

J is TRBJ2-3 and V is TRBV28, with 12 bases that match TRBD2. Germline CDR1 reads MDHEN; CDR2 reads SYDVKM. This CDR3 region has 16 residues. The J segment lost 6 bases and the V segment lost 5 bases, leaving 9 bases of the junction unmatched. CDR3 in amino acids: CASSARTSGIDDTQYF. CDR3 coding DNA: TGTGCCAGCAGTGCAAGGACTAGCGGGATTGATGATACGCAGTATTTT.

This chain uses TRBV19 with TRBJ2-3; TRBD1 matches 7 bases. With 0 bases clipped from V and 1 base from J, the junction kept 4 bases outside the gene matches. The CDR3 is 16 residues long. Germline lookup yields CDR1 LNHDA and CDR2 SQIVND (reference sequence). The CDR3 sequence: CASSIDRTGGTDTQYF. The CDR3 nucleotides are TGTGCCAGTAGTATAGATCGTACAGGGGGCACAGATACGCAGTATTTT.

Concerning this clone: Other DNA sequences within the sample encode an identical CDR3. The chain has TRBV29-1 and TRBJ2-7, with 8 bases matching TRBD1. The junction had 5 bases not matched to a gene; V was cut back by 4 bases and J by 6 bases. CDR3 length: 12 amino acids. Germline V gives CDR1 SQVTM, CDR2 ANQGSEA. CDR3 loop: CSVGQGLGEQYF. The CDR3 DNA sequence: TGCAGCGTTGGACAGGGGCTCGGCGAGCAGTACTTC.